This T cell receptor beta chain was recorded in a study of cytomegalovirus exposure and HLA in healthy donors (dated 2017 in TCRdb). For the study in its entirety: An earlier analysis of roughly 630 of the donors reported about 250 Gb of sequence data and more than 90 million unique TCR beta sequences from about 180 million T cells. Roughly 300 gigabases of sequencing data and 70 million to 100 million unique TCR sequences made up an early release that covered about 640 HLA-typed donors. Among the approximately 400 genotyped donors, under 90% belonged to the genetic ancestry cluster associated with self-reported Caucasian donors. The study aimed to test whether cataloging public T cell receptors could reveal signatures of past pathogen exposure. The study used immunosequencing to profile the T cell repertoires of approximately 640 subjects and linked those repertoires to cytomegalovirus serostatus. Along with the approximately 620-subject first cohort, a separate validation cohort of approximately 110 different subjects was used. To predict cytomegalovirus infection status, the study brought together high-throughput TCR immunosequencing, statistical association of individual TCRs with disease status, and machine learning. To study patterns of TCR occurrence, a later analysis re-analyzed previously published TCR beta repertoires from 666 donors and added high-resolution HLA genotyping. In the later analysis, no new phenotypic data were used to find candidate immune exposures; instead, reliance was placed on TCR beta sequences and their occurrence across donors. An earlier analysis of 587 of the donors applied high-throughput TCR beta sequencing to assess whether each TCR beta V gene segment acted as functional or pseudogenic. Alongside the repertoire data, information on donor age, sex, ethnicity and CMV serostatus was compiled. Genome-wide SNP genotypes for about 65% of the roughly 700 donors were used in a later genetic analysis, which treated that subset as a discovery cohort. Every repertoire in the discovery cohort had been generated on one and the same sequencing platform. Both class I and class II loci were covered by HLA typing, at four-digit resolution. Typing coverage varied by locus: roughly 620-640 donors for A, B, C, DRB1 and DQB1; around 560 for DQA1; approximately 570 for DPA1; roughly 450 for DPB1. Roughly five DR-DQ haplotypes were handled as single units for association and clustering because linkage in the cohort was strong. Across 300 to 500 genotyped donors of the cohort, an average of about 240,000 unique TCR beta nucleotide sequences per donor were sequenced, and approximately 17% of those sequences were non-productive. The research as a whole found: In a later genetic analysis, a missense DCLRE1C variant was associated with V-gene and J-gene trimming of TCR beta chains, and the association was replicated in an independent cohort. The cohort was sequenced for TCR beta chains only, and without alpha or paired-chain data the features that could be detected were limited. The authors suggested that the approach could potentially be extended to other disease states and immunological phenotypes. Because the 87-base-pair reads could not distinguish some IMGT-functional V segments, including TRBV6-2 and TRBV6-3, those segments were excluded. Several of the top co-occurrence clusters appeared to be linked to parvovirus B19, influenza, CMV and Epstein-Barr virus, according to a later analysis. When HLA alleles, especially DR and DQ, strongly co-occurred, attributing TCR associations to individual alleles was difficult. Because counts were too low, some 17 rarely observed V segments, including chromosome 9 orphons, were left out of the earlier analysis of about 500 of the donors. Presence/absence analyses assumed roughly uniform sequencing depth across donors, an assumption that may not hold. Compared with equally common non-associated chains, HLA-associated TCR beta chains in a later analysis were more clonally expanded and had lower generation probabilities. Because HLA typing was missing for some donors at each locus, association tests included only the typed subset. An earlier analysis of approximately 590 of the donors showed that most TCR beta V segments appeared in productive rearrangements either about 87% or about 30% of the time, which broadly matched IMGT annotations. CMV serostatus was the only immune exposure information available for the cohort. A cluster of highly shared sequence variants was judged likely to be a technical artifact of the sequencing pipeline. The study listed 164 TCR beta chains as associated with cytomegalovirus. A later analysis associated around 16,000 TCR beta sequences with specific HLA alleles at a false discovery rate of 0.05. In a later analysis, TCR association rates were found to vary across HLA loci, with the most associated TCRs seen for DRB1 alleles and the fewest for HLA-C alleles. According to a later analysis, most CMV-associated TCR beta chains appeared to be HLA-restricted, and the HLA associations seemed to be driven largely by CMV exposure. The classifier was reported to diagnose cytomegalovirus status with high specificity and sensitivity in both the original cohort and the validation cohort. While some public TCRs were present in many individuals, most TCR sequences turned up only very rarely across donors. Linkage disequilibrium might explain the correlated functional status among segregating V segments, but an unknown experimental factor could not be ruled out. In a later genetic analysis, fewer N-insertions in productive TCRs were reported among donors in an Asian-associated ancestry cluster than the approximately 670-donor mean. A further reported finding was that TCR beta sequences accurately predicted the HLA-A and HLA-B alleles for most subjects in the first cohort. In vitro tests confirmed that a few of the cytomegalovirus-associated TCR beta chains recognize cytomegalovirus antigens.

Library generation was performed with the immunoSEQ multiplex PCR assay. For the multiplex PCR, a mixture combining 60 forward primers for TCR Vbeta segments and 13 reverse primers for TCR Jbeta segments was used. A multiplex PCR assay on genomic DNA amplified the CDR3 region of rearranged TCR beta genes. Amplified TCR beta libraries were sequenced as 87-base-pair reads on the Illumina HiSeq System. Under the source paper's analysis protocol: A later analysis counted 65 million to 90 million unique TCR beta chains across the roughly 700 repertoires, and around 12 million of these chains were shared by at least two donors. To remove PCR and sequencing errors, raw reads were error-corrected and collapsed into unique sequences using a nearest-neighbor algorithm that merged closely related sequences. To assign V, D and J gene segments, CDR3 sequences were aligned to IMGT reference sequences. For a sequence to be retained, a match of at least six nucleotides was required to both a V gene segment and a J gene segment. A rearrangement was called productive if the CDR3 had no stop codons and remained in frame with V and J, and every other rearrangement was called non-productive. CDR3 was defined according to IMGT convention as the region running from the second conserved V-encoded cysteine to the conserved J-encoded phenylalanine. The earlier analysis of some 540 of the donors excluded any sequence lacking an unambiguous match to a single V gene segment. In an earlier analysis of several hundred of the donors, V segments were called functional above 56.7% productive rearrangements and were called segregating when the between-donor standard deviation exceeded 5%. A statistical classification framework was developed to diagnose cytomegalovirus status using the catalog of TCR beta chain sequences. V and J gene assignment, in a later analysis, came from comparing TCR nucleotide sequences with IMGT/GENE-DB human TR gene sequences. A later analysis assigned CDR3 sequences and most-parsimonious VDJ recombination scenarios with the TCRdist pipeline. In a later analysis, every TCR beta chain was defined by the combination of its CDR3 amino acid sequence and its V-gene family, and reads without a unique V-gene family were dropped. A later analysis removed 592 highly shared, low-generation-probability nucleotide sequences to deal with suspected cross-contamination and a sequencing artifact. A later analysis calculated a clonal expansion index for each public chain from normalized within-repertoire ranks of inferred template counts. A later analysis computed generation probabilities with a VDJ recombination model fitted to out-of-frame rearrangements, and checked the results against IGoR. A later analysis scored TCR-TCR, TCR-HLA and TCR-CMV co-occurrence with hypergeometric tests, applying a repertoire-size bias correction to TCR pairs. In a later analysis, false discovery rates were estimated by permuting HLA or CMV assignments 20 times. In a later analysis, co-occurring TCRs were grouped using DBSCAN, and TCRdist sequence similarity was added for clustering within HLA-allele-positive subsets. For co-occurrence clustering, repertoires with fewer than 30,000 or more than 120,000 public chains were excluded, along with roughly five repertoires with anomalous nucleotide sharing. In TCRdb, the immuneACCESS table is reduced to in-frame sequences with V and J assigned. These tables do not hold every clone; where another copy was compared, an unresolved V gene accounts for under half, and the others remain unexplained. D and trimming were read from the DNA, whereas the V and J calls and clone size are those reported in that table. This sample comprises 200,000 to 250,000 clones, about 85% of them detected only once. The ten largest clonotypes hold around 1.4% of the sample.

Turning to this clone: The antigen it binds to is not known. No base quality values were provided; no much bigger clone lies one nucleotide off.

The CDR3 sequence holds 15 residues, the cysteine and phenylalanine included. Only the CDR3 DNA is retained, 45 bases long and in frame from the first base. Based on the germline V gene (reference sequence), the CDR1 and CDR2 sequences are GTSNPN and SVGIG. V and J lose 0 bases and 3 bases, and a span of 12 bases separates them. The cohort was made up of approximately 700 healthy bone marrow donors. Cohort members were all nominally healthy when sampled, although unrecorded immune exposures were likely present. CMV serostatus was positive for 289 and negative for 352 of the 666 cohort members, and was not recorded for this donor. A peripheral blood sample was collected from each donor, and TCR beta sequencing was performed on peripheral blood mononuclear cells. The Qiagen DNeasy Blood Extraction Kit was used to extract genomic DNA from the blood cell samples.

The TCR comes from a human donor in good health. The rearranged segments are TRBV30 and TRBJ1-5; no D gene call is confident. The sample was PBMCs. The CDR3 amino acid sequence is: CAWSVRGSTNQPQHF. At the DNA level, the sequence is TGTGCCTGGAGTGTACGAGGGAGTACCAATCAGCCCCAGCATTTT.